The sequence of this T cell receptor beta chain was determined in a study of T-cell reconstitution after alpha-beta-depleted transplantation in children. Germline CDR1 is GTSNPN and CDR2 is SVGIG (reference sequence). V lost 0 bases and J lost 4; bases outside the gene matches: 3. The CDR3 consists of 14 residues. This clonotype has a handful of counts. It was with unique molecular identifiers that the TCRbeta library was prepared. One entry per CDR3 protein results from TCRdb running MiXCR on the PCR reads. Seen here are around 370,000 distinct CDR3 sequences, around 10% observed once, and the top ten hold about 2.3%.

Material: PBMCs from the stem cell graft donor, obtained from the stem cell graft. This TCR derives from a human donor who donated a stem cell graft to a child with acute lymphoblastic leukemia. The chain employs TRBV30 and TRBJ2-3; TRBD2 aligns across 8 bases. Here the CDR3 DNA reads TGTGCCTGGAGTGTTTCGGGAGGGGCAGATACGCAGTATTTT. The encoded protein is CAWSVSGGADTQYF.